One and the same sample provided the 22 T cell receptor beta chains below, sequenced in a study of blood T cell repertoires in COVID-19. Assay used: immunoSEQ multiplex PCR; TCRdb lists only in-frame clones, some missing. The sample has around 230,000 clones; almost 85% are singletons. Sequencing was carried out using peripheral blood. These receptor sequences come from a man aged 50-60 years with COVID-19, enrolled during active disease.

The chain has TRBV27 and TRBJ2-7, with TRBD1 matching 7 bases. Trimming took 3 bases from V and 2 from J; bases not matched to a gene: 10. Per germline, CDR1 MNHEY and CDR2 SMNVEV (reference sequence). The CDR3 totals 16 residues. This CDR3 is CASSFLNRGWAYEQYF. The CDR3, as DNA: TGTGCCAGCAGTTTCCTTAACAGGGGTTGGGCCTACGAGCAGTACTTC.

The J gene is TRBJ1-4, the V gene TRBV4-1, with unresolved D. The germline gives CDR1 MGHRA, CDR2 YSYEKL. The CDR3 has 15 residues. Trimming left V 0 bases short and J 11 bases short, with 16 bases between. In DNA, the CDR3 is TGCGCCAGCAGCCAAGAAGAGAACCTCGGAGTGAAACTGTTTTTT. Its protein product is CASSQEENLGVKLFF.

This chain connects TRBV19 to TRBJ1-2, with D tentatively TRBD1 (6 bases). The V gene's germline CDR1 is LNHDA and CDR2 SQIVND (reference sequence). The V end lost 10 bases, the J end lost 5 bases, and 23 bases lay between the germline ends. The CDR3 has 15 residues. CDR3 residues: CATAIETGYSYGYTF. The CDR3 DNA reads TGTGCCACCGCAATTGAAACAGGGTATTCTTATGGCTACACCTTC.

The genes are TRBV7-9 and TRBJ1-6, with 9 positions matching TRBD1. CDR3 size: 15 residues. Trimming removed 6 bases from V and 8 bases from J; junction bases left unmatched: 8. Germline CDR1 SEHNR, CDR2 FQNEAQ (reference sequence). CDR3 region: CASRRGTGSHSPLHF. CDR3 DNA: TGTGCCAGCAGACGAGGGACAGGGTCGCATTCACCCCTCCACTTT.

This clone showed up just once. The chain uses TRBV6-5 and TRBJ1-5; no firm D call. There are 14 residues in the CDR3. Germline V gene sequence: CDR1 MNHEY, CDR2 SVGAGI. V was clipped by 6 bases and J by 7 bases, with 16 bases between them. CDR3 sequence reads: CASRPGPATQPQHF. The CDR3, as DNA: TGTGCCAGCAGACCAGGTCCTGCCACGCAGCCCCAGCATTTT.

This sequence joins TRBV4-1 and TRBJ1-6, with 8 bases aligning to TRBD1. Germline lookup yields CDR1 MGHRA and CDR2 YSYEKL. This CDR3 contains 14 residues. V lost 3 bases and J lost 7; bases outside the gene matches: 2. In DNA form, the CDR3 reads TGCGCCAGCAGCCATCAGGGGGCAAATTCACCCCTCCACTTT. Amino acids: CASSHQGANSPLHF.

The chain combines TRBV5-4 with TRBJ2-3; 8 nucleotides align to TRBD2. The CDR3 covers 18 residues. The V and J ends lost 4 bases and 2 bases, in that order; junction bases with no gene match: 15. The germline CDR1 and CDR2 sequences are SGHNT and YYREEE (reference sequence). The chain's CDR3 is CASSTGSGTRGPTDTQYF. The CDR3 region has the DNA TGTGCCAGCAGCACCGGCTCCGGGACTAGGGGTCCCACAGATACGCAGTATTTT.

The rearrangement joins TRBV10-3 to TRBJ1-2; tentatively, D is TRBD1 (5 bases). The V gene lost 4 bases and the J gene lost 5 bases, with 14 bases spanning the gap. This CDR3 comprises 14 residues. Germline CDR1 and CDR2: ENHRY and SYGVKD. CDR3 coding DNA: TGTGCCATCAGTGGCATCAGGGTTGAGTATGGCTACACCTTC. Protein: CAISGIRVEYGYTF.

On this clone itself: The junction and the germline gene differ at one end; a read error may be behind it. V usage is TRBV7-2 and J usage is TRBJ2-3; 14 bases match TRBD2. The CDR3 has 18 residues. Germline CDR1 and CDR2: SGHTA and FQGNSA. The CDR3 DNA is TGTGCCAGCAGCCTAGCCGGGACTAGCGGGGGTAGGACAGATACGCAGTATTTT. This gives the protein CASSLAGTSGGRTDTQYF.

CDR3 in amino acids: CASSEASGYEQYF. The CDR3 nucleotides read TGTGCCAGCAGTGAAGCAAGCGGATACGAGCAGTACTTC. This chain joins TRBV6-1 and TRBJ2-7; D is possibly TRBD2 (5 bases). V dropped 0 bases and J dropped 4 bases, with 7 bases sitting between them. This CDR3 contains 13 residues. Germline V gives CDR1 MNHNS, CDR2 SASEGT.

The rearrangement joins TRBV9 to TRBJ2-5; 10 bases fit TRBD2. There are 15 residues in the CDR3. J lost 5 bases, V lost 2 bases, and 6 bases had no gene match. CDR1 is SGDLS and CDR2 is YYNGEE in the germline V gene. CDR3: CASSVLAGGGETQYF. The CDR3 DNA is TGTGCCAGCAGCGTTTTAGCGGGGGGCGGGGAGACCCAGTACTTC.

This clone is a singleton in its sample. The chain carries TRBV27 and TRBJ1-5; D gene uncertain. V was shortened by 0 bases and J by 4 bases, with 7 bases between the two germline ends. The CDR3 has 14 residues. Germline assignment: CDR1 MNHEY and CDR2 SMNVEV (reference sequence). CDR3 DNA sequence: TGTGCCAGCAGTTTATCTTACGGGAATCAGCCCCAGCATTTT. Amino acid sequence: CASSLSYGNQPQHF.

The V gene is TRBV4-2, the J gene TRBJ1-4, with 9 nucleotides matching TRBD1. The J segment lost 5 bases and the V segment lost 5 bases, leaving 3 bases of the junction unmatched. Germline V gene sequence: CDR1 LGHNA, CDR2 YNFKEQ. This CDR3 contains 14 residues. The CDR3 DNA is TGTGCCAGCAGCTCCGGACAGGGGAATGAAAAACTGTTTTTT. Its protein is CASSSGQGNEKLFF.

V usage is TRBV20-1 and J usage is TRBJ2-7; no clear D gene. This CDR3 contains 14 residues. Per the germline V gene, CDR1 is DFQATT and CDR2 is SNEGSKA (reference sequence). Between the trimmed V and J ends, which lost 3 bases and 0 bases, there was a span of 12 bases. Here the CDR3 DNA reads TGCAGTGCTAGTCGTCGGAGAGGCTCCTACGAGCAGTACTTC. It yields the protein CSASRRRGSYEQYF.

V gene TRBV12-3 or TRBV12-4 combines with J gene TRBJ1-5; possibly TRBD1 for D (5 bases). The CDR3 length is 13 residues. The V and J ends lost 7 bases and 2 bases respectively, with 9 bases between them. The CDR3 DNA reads TGTGCCAGCACTCCGGGGGGCAATCAGCCCCAGCATTTT. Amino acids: CASTPGGNQPQHF.

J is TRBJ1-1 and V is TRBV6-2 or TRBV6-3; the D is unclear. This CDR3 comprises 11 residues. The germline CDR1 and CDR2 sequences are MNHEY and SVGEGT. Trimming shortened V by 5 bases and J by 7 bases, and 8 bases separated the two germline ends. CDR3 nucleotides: TGTGCCAGCAGTCCCGGTTTTGAAGCTTTCTTT. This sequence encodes CASSPGFEAFF.

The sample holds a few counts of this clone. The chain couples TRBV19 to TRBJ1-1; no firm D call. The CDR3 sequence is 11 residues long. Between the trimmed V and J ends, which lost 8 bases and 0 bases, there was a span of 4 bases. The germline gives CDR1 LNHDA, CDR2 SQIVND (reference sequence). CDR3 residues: CASELNTEAFF. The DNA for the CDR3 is TGTGCCAGTGAGTTGAACACTGAAGCTTTCTTT. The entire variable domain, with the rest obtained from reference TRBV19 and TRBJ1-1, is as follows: DGGITQSPKYLFRKEGQNVTLSCEQNLNHDAMYWYRQDPGQGLRLIYYSQIVNDFQKGDIAEGYSVSREKKESFPLTVTSAQKNPTAFYLCASELNTEAFFGQGTRLTVV.

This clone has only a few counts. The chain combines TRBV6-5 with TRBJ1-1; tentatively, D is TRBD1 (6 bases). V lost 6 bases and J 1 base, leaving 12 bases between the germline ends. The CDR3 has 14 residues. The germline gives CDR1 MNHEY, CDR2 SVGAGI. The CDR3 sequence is CASRMGHSNTEAFF. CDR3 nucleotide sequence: TGTGCCAGCAGGATGGGACACTCGAACACTGAAGCTTTCTTT.

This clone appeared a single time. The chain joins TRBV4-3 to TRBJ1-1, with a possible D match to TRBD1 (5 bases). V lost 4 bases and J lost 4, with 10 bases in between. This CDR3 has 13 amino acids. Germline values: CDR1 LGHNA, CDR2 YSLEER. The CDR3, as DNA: TGCGCCAGCAGCCGGACTAGGGGCACTGAAGCTTTCTTT. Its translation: CASSRTRGTEAFF.

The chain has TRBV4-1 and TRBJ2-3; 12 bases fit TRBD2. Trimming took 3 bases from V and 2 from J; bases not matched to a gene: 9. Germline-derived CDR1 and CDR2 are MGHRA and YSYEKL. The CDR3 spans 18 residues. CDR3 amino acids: CASSQTSGGHVPTDTQYF. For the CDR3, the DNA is TGCGCCAGCAGCCAGACTAGCGGGGGCCACGTACCCACAGATACGCAGTATTTT.

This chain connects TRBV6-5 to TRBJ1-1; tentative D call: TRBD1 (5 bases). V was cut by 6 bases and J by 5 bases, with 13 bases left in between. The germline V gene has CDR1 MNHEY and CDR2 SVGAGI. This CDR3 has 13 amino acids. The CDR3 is CASSNWGSTEAFF. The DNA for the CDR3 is TGTGCCAGCAGCAACTGGGGCTCTACTGAAGCTTTCTTT.

The chain's CDR3 is CASNLGTASTDTQYF. In nucleotides, the CDR3 is TGTGCCAGCAATCTTGGGACAGCTAGCACAGATACGCAGTATTTT. The chain recombines TRBV2 with TRBJ2-3, with 7 bases fitting TRBD1. There are 15 residues in the CDR3. Trimming removed 7 bases from V and 0 bases from J; junction bases left unmatched: 7. Looked up from germline, CDR1 is SNHLY and CDR2 is FYNNEI.